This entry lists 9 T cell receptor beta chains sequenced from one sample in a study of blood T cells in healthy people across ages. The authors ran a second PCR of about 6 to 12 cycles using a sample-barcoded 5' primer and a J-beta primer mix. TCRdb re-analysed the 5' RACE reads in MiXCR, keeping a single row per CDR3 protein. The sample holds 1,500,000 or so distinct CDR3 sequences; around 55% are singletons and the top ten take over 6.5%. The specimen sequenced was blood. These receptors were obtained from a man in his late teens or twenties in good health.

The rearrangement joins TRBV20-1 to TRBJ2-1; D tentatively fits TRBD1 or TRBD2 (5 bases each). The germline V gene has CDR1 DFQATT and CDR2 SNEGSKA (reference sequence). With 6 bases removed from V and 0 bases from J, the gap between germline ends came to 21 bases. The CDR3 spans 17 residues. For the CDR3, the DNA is TGCAGTGCCCCCCCGGGGCAACCATGGAGCTCCTACAATGAGCAGTTCTTC. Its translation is CSAPPGQPWSSYNEQFF.

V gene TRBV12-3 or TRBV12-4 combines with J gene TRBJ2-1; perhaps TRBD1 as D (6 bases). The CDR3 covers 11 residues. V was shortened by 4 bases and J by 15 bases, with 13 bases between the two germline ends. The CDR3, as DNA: TGTGCCAGCAGTTCTACAGGGTTGGCGTTCTTC. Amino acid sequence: CASSSTGLAFF.

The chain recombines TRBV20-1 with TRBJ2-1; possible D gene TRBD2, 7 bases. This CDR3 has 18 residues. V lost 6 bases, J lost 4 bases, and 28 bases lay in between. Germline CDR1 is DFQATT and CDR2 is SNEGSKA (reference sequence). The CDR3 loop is CSAMGAAGASGGYNEQFF. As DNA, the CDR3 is TGCAGTGCCATGGGGGCTGCTGGGGCTAGCGGAGGATACAATGAGCAGTTCTTC.

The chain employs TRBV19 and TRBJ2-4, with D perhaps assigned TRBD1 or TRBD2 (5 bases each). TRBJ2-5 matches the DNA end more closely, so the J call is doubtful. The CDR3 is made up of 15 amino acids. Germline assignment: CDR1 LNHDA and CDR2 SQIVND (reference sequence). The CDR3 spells CASSIDPGTSGTQYF. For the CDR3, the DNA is TGTGCCAGTAGTATAGATCCAGGGACCTCAGGGACCCAGTACTTC.

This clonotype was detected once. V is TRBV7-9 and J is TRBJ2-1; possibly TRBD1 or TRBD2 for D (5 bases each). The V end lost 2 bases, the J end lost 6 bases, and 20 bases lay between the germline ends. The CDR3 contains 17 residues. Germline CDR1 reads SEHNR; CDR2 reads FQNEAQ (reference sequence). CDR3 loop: CASSLNQAGSGANEQFF. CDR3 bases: TGTGCCAGCAGCTTAAATCAGGCGGGCAGTGGGGCCAATGAGCAGTTCTTC.

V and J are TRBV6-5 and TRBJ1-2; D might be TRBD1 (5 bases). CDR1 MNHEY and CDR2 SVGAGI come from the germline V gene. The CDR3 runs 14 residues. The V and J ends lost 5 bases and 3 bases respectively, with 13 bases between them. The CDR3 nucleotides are TGTGCCAGCAGTCCTCGGGGCGGCTACTATGGCTACACCTTC. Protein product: CASSPRGGYYGYTF.

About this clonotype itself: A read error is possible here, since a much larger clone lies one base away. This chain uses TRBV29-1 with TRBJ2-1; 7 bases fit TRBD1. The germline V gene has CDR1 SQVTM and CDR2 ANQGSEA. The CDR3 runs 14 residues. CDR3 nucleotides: TGCAGCGTTTCCGGGACAGCCACCTACAATGAGCGGTTCTTC. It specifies CSVSGTATYNERFF.

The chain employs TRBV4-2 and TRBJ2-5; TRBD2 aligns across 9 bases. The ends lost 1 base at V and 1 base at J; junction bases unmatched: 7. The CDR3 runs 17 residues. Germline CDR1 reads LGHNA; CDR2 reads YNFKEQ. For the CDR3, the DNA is TGTGCCAGCAGCCAAGTAGTGGCTAGCGGGGCCCAAGAGACCCAGTACTTC. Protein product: CASSQVVASGAQETQYF.

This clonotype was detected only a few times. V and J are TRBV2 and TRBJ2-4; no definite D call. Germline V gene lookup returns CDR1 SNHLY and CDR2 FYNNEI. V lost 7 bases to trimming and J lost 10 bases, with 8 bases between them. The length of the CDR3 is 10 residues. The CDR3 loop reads CASTDGIQYF. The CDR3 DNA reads TGTGCCAGCACTGACGGGATTCAGTACTTC.